Below are 14 T cell receptor beta chains sequenced from a single sample in a study of blood T cell repertoires in COVID-19. Some clones are missing from TCRdb's copy, which holds only in-frame ones; the method was immunoSEQ multiplex PCR. The profile shows about 140,000 clones, more than 85% of them singletons. The sample comprised peripheral blood. These TCRs come from a human donor in a cohort sampled during active COVID-19.

This sequence joins TRBV5-1 and TRBJ2-3, with 12 nucleotides matching TRBD1. The junction had 10 bases not matched to a gene; V was cut back by 4 bases and J by 13 bases. The CDR3 totals 14 residues. In germline, CDR1 is SGHRS, CDR2 YFSETQ. The chain's CDR3 is CASSPSPGQGAKYF. As DNA, the CDR3 is TGCGCCAGCAGCCCCAGCCCGGGACAGGGGGCAAAGTATTTT.

This clone was detected once. The chain combines TRBV6-5 with TRBJ2-5; D possibly corresponds to TRBD2 (6 bases). The germline V gene encodes CDR1 MNHEY and CDR2 SVGAGI. The CDR3 consists of 12 residues. V dropped 6 bases and J dropped 6 bases, with 11 bases sitting between them. As DNA, the CDR3 is TGTGCCAGCAGGGAGGGCTTGAAGACCCAGTACTTC. Protein product: CASREGLKTQYF.

The rearrangement joins TRBV19 to TRBJ2-2, with 9 bases fitting TRBD1. There are 16 residues in the CDR3. Germline lookup yields CDR1 LNHDA and CDR2 SQIVND (reference sequence). The junction had 9 bases not matched to a gene; V was cut back by 6 bases and J by 4 bases. The DNA of the CDR3 is TGTGCCAGTAGCTCCCCGGGACAGGGTTTCACCGGGGAGCTGTTTTTT. It yields the protein CASSSPGQGFTGELFF.

CDR3 nucleotides: TGTGCCAGCAGTTTATCGGACGGACTAGCCCGAGAGGGACTGTTTTTT. Encoded protein: CASSLSDGLAREGLFF. The chain combines TRBV27 with TRBJ1-4; D uncertain. This CDR3 region has 16 residues. Germline-derived CDR1 and CDR2 are MNHEY and SMNVEV (reference sequence). V lost 0 bases and J lost 13, with 21 bases in between. Full variable domain (outside the CDR3, taken from reference TRBV27 and TRBJ1-4): EAQVTQNPRYLITVTGKKLTVTCSQNMNHEYMSWYRQDPGLGLRQIYYSMNVEVTDKGDVPEGYKVSRKEKRNFPLILESPSPNQTSLYFCASSLSDGLAREGLFFGSGTQLSVL.

This clone was detected a few times. The chain has TRBV5-1 and TRBJ2-2; the D gene is possibly TRBD1 (6 bases). The germline V gene encodes CDR1 SGHRS and CDR2 YFSETQ. This CDR3 has 16 amino acids. V lost 1 base and J lost 7, with 17 bases in between. CDR3 in DNA: TGCGCCAGCAGCTTGTCCGGGACACAGACAAGCGGGGAGCTGTTTTTT. The encoded protein is CASSLSGTQTSGELFF.

The chain uses TRBV4-1 and TRBJ2-3, with 9 nucleotides matching TRBD2. With V trimmed by 1 base and J by 0 bases, 2 bases remained unmatched. Germline assignment: CDR1 MGHRA and CDR2 YSYEKL. This CDR3 contains 16 residues. CDR3 region: CASSQVLAGSTDTQYF. For the CDR3, the DNA is TGCGCCAGCAGCCAAGTACTAGCGGGTAGCACAGATACGCAGTATTTT.

The chain uses TRBV19 and TRBJ2-5; D not resolved. Germline values: CDR1 LNHDA, CDR2 SQIVND (reference sequence). The CDR3 loop spans 13 amino acids. Trimming removed 4 bases at V and 2 bases at J, with 8 bases between. CDR3 residues: CASSNGLQETQYF. The DNA for the CDR3 is TGTGCCAGTAGTAATGGCTTGCAAGAGACCCAGTACTTC.

This chain uses TRBV3-1 (or the pseudogene TRBV3-2) with TRBJ2-5, with 16 bases identical to TRBD2. The ends lost 5 bases at V and 4 bases at J; junction bases unmatched: 7. CDR3 length: 17 amino acids. Per the germline V gene, CDR1 is LGHDT and CDR2 is YNNKEL (reference sequence). CDR3 nucleotides: TGTGCCAGCAGCACTGGGACTAGCGGGAGGGCCCGAGAGACCCAGTACTTC. Its translation: CASSTGTSGRARETQYF.

This chain uses TRBV19 with TRBJ1-1; D is undetermined. The CDR3 loop spans 13 amino acids. Looked up from germline, CDR1 is LNHDA and CDR2 is SQIVND (reference sequence). Trimming removed 3 bases at V and 5 bases at J, with 10 bases between. The chain's CDR3 is CASSIPPGTEAFF. The CDR3 DNA reads as TGTGCCAGTAGTATTCCCCCGGGGACTGAAGCTTTCTTT.

V usage is TRBV9 and J usage is TRBJ2-7, with D tentatively TRBD1 (6 bases). The V end was cut by 2 bases, the J end by 3 bases, with 15 bases between. Germline CDR1 reads SGDLS; CDR2 reads YYNGEE. The CDR3 has 15 amino acids. The CDR3 nucleotides read TGTGCCAGCAGCGTCGGGACACCGGGTTACTACGAGCAGTACTTC. Translation gives CASSVGTPGYYEQYF.

The chain combines TRBV5-1 with TRBJ2-5; 10 nucleotides agree with TRBD1. V dropped 3 bases and J dropped 4; count of bases not matched to a gene: 6. CDR3 length: 15 residues. Germline V gene sequence: CDR1 SGHRS, CDR2 YFSETQ. The CDR3 sequence is CASSWGQGRVETQYF. The DNA of the CDR3 is TGCGCCAGCAGCTGGGGACAGGGGCGGGTAGAGACCCAGTACTTC.

This sequence joins TRBV5-1 and TRBJ2-2; TRBD1 might be the D (6 bases). Deletions cut 7 bases from V and 2 bases from J, with 12 bases between. This CDR3 has 14 amino acids. CDR1 is SGHRS and CDR2 is YFSETQ in the germline V gene. Here the CDR3 reads CASAPGTNTGELFF. DNA for the CDR3: TGCGCCAGCGCCCCCGGGACAAACACCGGGGAGCTGTTTTTT. Full variable domain (outside the CDR3, taken from reference TRBV5-1 and TRBJ2-2): KAGVTQTPRYLIKTRGQQVTLSCSPISGHRSVSWYQQTPGQGLQFLFEYFSETQRNKGNFPGRFSGRQFSNSRSEMNVSTLELGDSALYLCASAPGTNTGELFFGEGSRLTVL.

This clone was seen at least ten times. The chain joins TRBV5-1 to TRBJ2-1, with 9 bases identical to TRBD1. This CDR3 region has 12 residues. J lost 8 bases, V lost 4 bases, and 1 base had no gene match. Per the germline V gene, CDR1 is SGHRS and CDR2 is YFSETQ. The CDR3 protein is CASSRDRDEQFF. In DNA, the CDR3 is TGCGCCAGCAGCAGGGACAGGGATGAGCAGTTCTTC. Looking up the rest from reference TRBV5-1 and TRBJ2-1 gives the full variable domain: KAGVTQTPRYLIKTRGQQVTLSCSPISGHRSVSWYQQTPGQGLQFLFEYFSETQRNKGNFPGRFSGRQFSNSRSEMNVSTLELGDSALYLCASSRDRDEQFFGPGTRLTVL.

CDR3 loop: CASRTGAPQLLETQYF. DNA of the CDR3: TGTGCCAGCAGGACAGGGGCACCCCAATTGTTAGAGACCCAGTACTTC. The chain is built from TRBV11-2 and TRBJ2-5; 8 bases fit TRBD1. Germline V gives CDR1 SGHAT, CDR2 FQNNGV. Trimming at V came to 6 bases and at J to 4 bases, leaving 13 bases not matched to a gene. The CDR3 length is 16 residues. The complete variable domain, with remaining parts taken from reference TRBV11-2 and TRBJ2-5, reads EAGVAQSPRYKIIEKRQSVAFWCNPISGHATLYWYQQILGQGPKLLIQFQNNGVVDDSQLPKDRFSAERLKGVDSTLKIQPAKLEDSAVYLCASRTGAPQLLETQYFGPGTRLLVL.